Detailed here is one T cell receptor beta chain. This sample is drawn from a study of blood T cells in healthy people across ages. A J-beta primer mix and a sample-barcoded 5' primer were used in a second PCR of about 7 to 12 cycles. Using its own MiXCR run on the 5' RACE reads, TCRdb lists one record per CDR3 protein. This table holds 800,000 to 1,000,000 distinct CDR3 sequences, approximately 49% found once. This CDR3 spans 14 amino acids. CDR1 and CDR2 (germline): SGHDT, YYEEEE. Trimming at V came to 5 bases and at J to 4 bases, leaving 8 bases not matched to a gene. The sample consisted of blood. The V and J genes are TRBV5-6 and TRBJ1-2; TRBD1 agrees at 7 bases. The clonotype was recovered from a man aged 25 to 40 in good health. This chain's CDR3 is CASSWRDRPYGYTF. CDR3 in DNA: TGTGCCAGCAGTTGGAGGGACAGACCCTATGGCTACACCTTC.